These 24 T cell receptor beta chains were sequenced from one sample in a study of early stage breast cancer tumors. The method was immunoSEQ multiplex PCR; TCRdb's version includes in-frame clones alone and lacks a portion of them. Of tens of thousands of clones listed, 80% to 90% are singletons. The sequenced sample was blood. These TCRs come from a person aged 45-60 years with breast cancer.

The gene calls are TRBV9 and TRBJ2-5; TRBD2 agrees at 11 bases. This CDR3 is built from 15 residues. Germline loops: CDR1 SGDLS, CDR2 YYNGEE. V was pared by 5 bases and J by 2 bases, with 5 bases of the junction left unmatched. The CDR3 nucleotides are TGTGCCAGCAGTGTTAGCGGGGGGGGGCAAGAGACCCAGTACTTC. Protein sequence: CASSVSGGGQETQYF.

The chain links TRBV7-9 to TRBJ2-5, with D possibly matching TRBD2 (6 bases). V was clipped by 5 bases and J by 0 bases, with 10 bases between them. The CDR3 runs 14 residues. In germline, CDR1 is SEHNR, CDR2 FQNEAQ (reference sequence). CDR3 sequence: CASSQRDYQETQYF. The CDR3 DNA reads TGTGCCAGCAGCCAACGGGACTACCAAGAGACCCAGTACTTC.

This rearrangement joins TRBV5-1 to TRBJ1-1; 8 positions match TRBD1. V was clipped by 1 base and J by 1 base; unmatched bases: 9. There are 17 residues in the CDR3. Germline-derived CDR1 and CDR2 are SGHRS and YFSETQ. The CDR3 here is CASSLLFLGQENTEAFF. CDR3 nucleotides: TGCGCCAGCAGCTTGTTGTTTCTGGGACAGGAGAACACTGAAGCTTTCTTT. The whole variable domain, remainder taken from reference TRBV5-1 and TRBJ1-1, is KAGVTQTPRYLIKTRGQQVTLSCSPISGHRSVSWYQQTPGQGLQFLFEYFSETQRNKGNFPGRFSGRQFSNSRSEMNVSTLELGDSALYLCASSLLFLGQENTEAFFGQGTRLTVV.

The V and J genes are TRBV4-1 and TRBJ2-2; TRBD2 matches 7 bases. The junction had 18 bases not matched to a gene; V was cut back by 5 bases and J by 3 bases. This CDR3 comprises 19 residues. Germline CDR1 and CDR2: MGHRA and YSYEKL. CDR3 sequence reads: CASSKASGMGGRYTGELFF. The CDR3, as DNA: TGCGCCAGCAGCAAAGCCTCTGGAATGGGGGGGAGGTACACCGGGGAGCTGTTTTTT.

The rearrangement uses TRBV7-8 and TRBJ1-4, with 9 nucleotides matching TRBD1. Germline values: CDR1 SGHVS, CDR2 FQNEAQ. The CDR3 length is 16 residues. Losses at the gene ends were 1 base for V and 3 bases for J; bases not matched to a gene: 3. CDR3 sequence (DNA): TGTGCCAGCAGCTTAGACAGACAGGGGGCTAATGAAAAACTGTTTTTT. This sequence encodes CASSLDRQGANEKLFF.

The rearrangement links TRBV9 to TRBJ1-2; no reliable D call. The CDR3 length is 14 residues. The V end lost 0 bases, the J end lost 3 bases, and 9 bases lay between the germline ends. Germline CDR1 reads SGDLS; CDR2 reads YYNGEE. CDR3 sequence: CASSVAQGDYGYTF. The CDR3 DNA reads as TGTGCCAGCAGCGTAGCTCAAGGCGACTATGGCTACACCTTC. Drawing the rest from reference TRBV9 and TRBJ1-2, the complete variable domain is DSGVTQTPKHLITATGQRVTLRCSPRSGDLSVYWYQQSLDQGLQFLIQYYNGEERAKGNILERFSAQQFPDLHSELNLSSLELGDSALYFCASSVAQGDYGYTFGSGTRLTVV.

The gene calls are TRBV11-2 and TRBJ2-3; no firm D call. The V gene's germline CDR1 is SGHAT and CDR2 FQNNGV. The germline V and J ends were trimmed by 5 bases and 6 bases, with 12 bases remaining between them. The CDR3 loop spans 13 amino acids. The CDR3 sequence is CASSPDGWDTQYF. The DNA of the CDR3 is TGTGCCAGCAGCCCAGACGGGTGGGATACGCAGTATTTT.

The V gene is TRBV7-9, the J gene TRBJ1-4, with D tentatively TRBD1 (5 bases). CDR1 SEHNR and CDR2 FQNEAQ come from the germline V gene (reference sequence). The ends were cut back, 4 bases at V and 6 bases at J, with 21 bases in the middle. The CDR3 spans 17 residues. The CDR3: CASSSHPLGGDDEKLFF. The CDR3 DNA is TGTGCCAGCAGCTCTCACCCTCTCGGGGGAGATGATGAAAAACTGTTTTTT.

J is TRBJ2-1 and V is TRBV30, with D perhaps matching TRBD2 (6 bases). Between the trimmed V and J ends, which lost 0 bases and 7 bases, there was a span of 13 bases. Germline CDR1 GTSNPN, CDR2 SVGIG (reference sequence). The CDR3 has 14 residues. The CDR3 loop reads CAWSVKGGKNEQFF. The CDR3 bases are TGTGCCTGGAGTGTTAAGGGCGGGAAGAATGAGCAGTTCTTC. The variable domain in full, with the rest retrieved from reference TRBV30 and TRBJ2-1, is SQTIHQWPATLVQPVGSPLSLECTVEGTSNPNLYWYRQAAGRGLQLLFYSVGIGQISSEVPQNLSASRPQDRQFILSSKKLLLSDSGFYLCAWSVKGGKNEQFFGPGTRLTVL.

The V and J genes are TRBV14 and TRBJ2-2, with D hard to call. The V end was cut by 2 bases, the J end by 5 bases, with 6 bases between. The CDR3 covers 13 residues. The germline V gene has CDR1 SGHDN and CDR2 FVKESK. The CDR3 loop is CASSQFITGELFF. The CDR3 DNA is TGTGCCAGCAGCCAATTTATAACCGGGGAGCTGTTTTTT.

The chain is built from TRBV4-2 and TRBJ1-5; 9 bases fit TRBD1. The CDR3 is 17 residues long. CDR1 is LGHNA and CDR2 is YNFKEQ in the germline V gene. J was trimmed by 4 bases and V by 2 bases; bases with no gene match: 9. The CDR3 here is CASSQYPSGTGNQPQHF. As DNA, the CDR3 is TGTGCCAGCAGCCAATACCCCTCCGGGACAGGGAATCAGCCCCAGCATTTT.

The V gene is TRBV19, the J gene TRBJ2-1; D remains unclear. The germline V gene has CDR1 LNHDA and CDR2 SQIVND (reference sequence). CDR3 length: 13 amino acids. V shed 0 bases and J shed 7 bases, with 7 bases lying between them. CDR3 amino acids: CASSIDRKNEQFF. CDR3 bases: TGTGCCAGTAGTATAGATCGGAAAAATGAGCAGTTCTTC.

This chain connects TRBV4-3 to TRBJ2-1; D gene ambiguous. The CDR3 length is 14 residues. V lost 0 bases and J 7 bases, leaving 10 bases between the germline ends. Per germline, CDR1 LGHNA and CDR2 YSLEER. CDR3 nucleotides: TGCGCCAGCAGCCAAGATCTGGGGTGGAATGAGCAGTTCTTC. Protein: CASSQDLGWNEQFF.

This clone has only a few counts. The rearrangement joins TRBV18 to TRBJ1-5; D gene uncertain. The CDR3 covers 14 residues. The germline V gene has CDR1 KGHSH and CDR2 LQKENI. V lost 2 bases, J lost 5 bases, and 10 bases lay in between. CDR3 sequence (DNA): TGTGCCAGCTCACCATCCTCGAATGATCAGCCCCAGCATTTT. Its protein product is CASSPSSNDQPQHF.

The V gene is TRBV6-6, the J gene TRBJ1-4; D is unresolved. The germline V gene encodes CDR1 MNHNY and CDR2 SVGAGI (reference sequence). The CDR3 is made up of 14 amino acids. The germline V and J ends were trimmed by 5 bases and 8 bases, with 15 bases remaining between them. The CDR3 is CASSRGRAGEKLFF. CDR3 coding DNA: TGTGCCAGCAGTCGGGGAAGGGCCGGGGAAAAACTGTTTTTT.

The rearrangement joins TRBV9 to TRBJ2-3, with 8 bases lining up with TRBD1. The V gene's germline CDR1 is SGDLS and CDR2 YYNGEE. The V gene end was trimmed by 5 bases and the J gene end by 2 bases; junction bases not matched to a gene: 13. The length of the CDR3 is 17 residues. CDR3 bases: TGTGCCAGCAGTAAAACCCGGACAGGGATCCCCACAGATACGCAGTATTTT. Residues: CASSKTRTGIPTDTQYF.

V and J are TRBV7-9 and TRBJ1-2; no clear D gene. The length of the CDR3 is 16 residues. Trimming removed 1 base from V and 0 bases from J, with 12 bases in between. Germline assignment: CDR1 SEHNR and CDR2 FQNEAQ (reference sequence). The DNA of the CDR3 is TGTGCCAGCAGCTTAGGGTGGGCAGATGCTAACTATGGCTACACCTTC. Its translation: CASSLGWADANYGYTF.

CDR3 region: CASSGTGGTGNTIYF. The CDR3 bases are TGTGCCAGCAGCGGAACAGGGGGCACTGGAAACACCATATATTTT. J is TRBJ1-3 and V is TRBV5-5, with 9 bases fitting TRBD1. CDR1 SGHKS and CDR2 YYEKEE come from the germline V gene (reference sequence). V dropped 4 bases and J dropped 2; count of bases not matched to a gene: 4. The CDR3 is 15 amino acids.

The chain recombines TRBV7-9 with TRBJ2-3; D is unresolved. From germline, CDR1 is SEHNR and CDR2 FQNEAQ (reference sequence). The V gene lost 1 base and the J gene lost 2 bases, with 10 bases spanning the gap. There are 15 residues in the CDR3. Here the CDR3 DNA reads TGTGCCAGCAGCTTAGTCGGGTCGCTCACAGATACGCAGTATTTT. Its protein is CASSLVGSLTDTQYF.

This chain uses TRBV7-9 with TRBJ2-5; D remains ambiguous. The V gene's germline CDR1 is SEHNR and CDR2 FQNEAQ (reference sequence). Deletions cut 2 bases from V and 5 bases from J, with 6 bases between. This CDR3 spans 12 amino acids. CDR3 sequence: CASSLLLETQYF. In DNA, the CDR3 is TGTGCCAGCAGCTTATTGTTGGAGACCCAGTACTTC. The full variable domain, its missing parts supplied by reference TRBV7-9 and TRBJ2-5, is DTGVSQNPRHKITKRGQNVTFRCDPISEHNRLYWYRQTLGQGPEFLTYFQNEAQLEKSRLLSDRFSAERPKGSFSTLEIQRTEQGDSAMYLCASSLLLETQYFGPGTRLLVL.

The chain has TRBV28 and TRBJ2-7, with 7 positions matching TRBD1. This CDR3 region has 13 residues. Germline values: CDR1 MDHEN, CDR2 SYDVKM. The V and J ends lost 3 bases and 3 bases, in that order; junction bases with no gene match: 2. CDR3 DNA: TGTGCCAGCAGTTTCGACAGGGTCTACGAGCAGTACTTC. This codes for CASSFDRVYEQYF. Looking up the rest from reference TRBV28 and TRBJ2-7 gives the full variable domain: DVKVTQSSRYLVKRTGEKVFLECVQDMDHENMFWYRQDPGLGLRLIYFSYDVKMKEKGDIPEGYSVSREKKERFSLILESASTNQTSMYLCASSFDRVYEQYFGPGTRLTVT.

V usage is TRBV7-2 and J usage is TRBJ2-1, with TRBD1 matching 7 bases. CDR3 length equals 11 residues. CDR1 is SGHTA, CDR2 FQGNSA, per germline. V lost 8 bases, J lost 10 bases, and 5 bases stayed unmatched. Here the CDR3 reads CASSQGEEQFF. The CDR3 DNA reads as TGTGCCAGCTCCCAGGGGGAGGAGCAGTTCTTC.

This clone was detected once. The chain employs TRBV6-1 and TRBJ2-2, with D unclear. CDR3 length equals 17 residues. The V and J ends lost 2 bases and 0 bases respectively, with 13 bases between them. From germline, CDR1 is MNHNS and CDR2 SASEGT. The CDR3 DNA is TGTGCCAGCAGTGAACGTGTAGGAGTCCCGAACACCGGGGAGCTGTTTTTT. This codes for CASSERVGVPNTGELFF.

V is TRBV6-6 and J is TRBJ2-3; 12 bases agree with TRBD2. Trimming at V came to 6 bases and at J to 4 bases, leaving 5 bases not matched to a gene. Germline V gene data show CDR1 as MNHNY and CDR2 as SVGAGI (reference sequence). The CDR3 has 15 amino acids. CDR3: CASRQTSGGPDTQYF. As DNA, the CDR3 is TGTGCCAGCAGACAGACTAGCGGGGGCCCAGATACGCAGTATTTT.